In this sample, the clone carrying this T cell receptor beta chain turned up a few times. The sample is drawn from a study of beta chain features in type 1 diabetes. Expressed TCRB transcripts were sequenced because the entire RNA isolate underwent reverse transcription. Assay: immunoSEQ multiplex PCR; the TCRdb copy retains only in-frame clones and omits some. This sample has hundreds of thousands of clones; approximately 14% occur once, and the top ten carry 5.5% to 7.5%. The ends were cut back, 3 bases at V and 3 bases at J, with 8 bases in the middle. Germline loops: CDR1 SGHTA, CDR2 FQGNSA. CDR3 length: 14 amino acids.

The specimen sequenced was central memory CD4+ T cells from blood. The receptor's source is a man aged 30 to 45 in good health. This rearrangement joins TRBV7-2 to TRBJ2-2; D unclear. CDR3 DNA: TGTGCCAGCAGCTTGAACCTAGACACCGGGGAGCTGTTTTTT. Encoded protein: CASSLNLDTGELFF. Looking up the rest from reference TRBV7-2 and TRBJ2-2 gives the full variable domain: GAGVSQSPSNKVTEKGKDVELRCDPISGHTALYWYRQSLGQGLEFLIYFQGNSAPDKSGLPSDRFSAERTGGSVSTLTIQRTQQEDSAVYLCASSLNLDTGELFFGEGSRLTVL.